These 26 T cell receptor beta chains originate from one sample sequenced in a study of blood T cell repertoires in COVID-19. Assay used: immunoSEQ multiplex PCR; TCRdb lists only in-frame clones, some missing. The sample records about 37,000 clones, 70% to 90% being singletons. The specimen sequenced was peripheral blood. The receptor source for this set is a man in his sixties with active COVID-19.

The rearrangement joins TRBV6-6 to TRBJ2-3, with D unresolved. This CDR3 has 14 amino acids. Trimming took off 7 bases at V and 5 bases at J, with 16 bases between the two ends. Germline lookup yields CDR1 MNHNY and CDR2 SVGAGI (reference sequence). The CDR3 is CASNLGAVGDTQYF. In DNA form, the CDR3 reads TGTGCCAGCAATTTAGGCGCGGTTGGAGATACGCAGTATTTT.

The rearrangement joins TRBV5-4 to TRBJ1-1, with D perhaps matching TRBD1 (5 bases). The germline V gene has CDR1 SGHNT and CDR2 YYREEE (reference sequence). This CDR3 is 16 amino acids long. The V gene lost 4 bases and the J gene lost 0 bases, with 16 bases spanning the gap. As DNA, the CDR3 is TGTGCCAGCAGCCGCGGAGGGGTTAACATGAACACTGAAGCTTTCTTT. Its protein is CASSRGGVNMNTEAFF.

The J gene is TRBJ2-1, the V gene TRBV9; 8 nucleotides agree with TRBD2. Germline lookup yields CDR1 SGDLS and CDR2 YYNGEE. Trimming removed 4 bases from V and 5 bases from J; junction bases left unmatched: 14. The CDR3 is made up of 17 amino acids. This chain's CDR3 is CASSTPVRREDNNEQFF. The CDR3 DNA is TGTGCCAGCAGCACTCCTGTAAGGCGGGAGGACAACAATGAGCAGTTCTTC.

The chain is built from TRBV18 and TRBJ2-1; 12 nucleotides align to TRBD2. CDR1 is KGHSH, CDR2 LQKENI, per germline. Unmatched junction bases numbered 13, after V lost 2 bases and J lost 2 bases. This CDR3 has 20 amino acids. As DNA, the CDR3 is TGTGCCAGCTCACCAGGGCTTTCCGGGACTAGCGGGCCAACCTACAATGAGCAGTTCTTC. This sequence encodes CASSPGLSGTSGPTYNEQFF.

This chain uses TRBV10-3 with TRBJ1-2; tentatively, D is TRBD1 (6 bases). The V and J ends lost 1 base and 10 bases respectively, with 13 bases between them. This CDR3 spans 13 amino acids. The germline CDR1 and CDR2 sequences are ENHRY and SYGVKD. The CDR3 DNA is TGTGCCATCAGTGAGTTACAGGGAGTCGACTACACCTTC. As protein: CAISELQGVDYTF.

The chain carries TRBV10-2 and TRBJ2-3; TRBD2 matches at 11 bases. CDR1 is WSHSY and CDR2 is SAAADI in the germline V gene. The CDR3 loop spans 16 amino acids. Trimming removed 3 bases from V and 2 bases from J; junction bases left unmatched: 4. In DNA, the CDR3 is TGCGCCAGCAGTGACATAGCGGGAGGGTCCACAGATACGCAGTATTTT. It encodes CASSDIAGGSTDTQYF.

The chain has TRBV4-1 and TRBJ1-5; TRBD1 matches 8 bases. The CDR3 consists of 14 residues. Germline V gene data show CDR1 as MGHRA and CDR2 as YSYEKL. The V and J ends lost 4 bases and 7 bases, in that order; junction bases with no gene match: 6. This chain's CDR3 is CASSRGQGGQPQHF. CDR3 DNA: TGCGCCAGCAGCCGCGGACAGGGCGGGCAGCCCCAGCATTTT.

The CDR3 protein is CASSSIPGLPNEQYF. As DNA, the CDR3 is TGTGCCAGCAGCTCTATCCCGGGACTCCCAAACGAGCAGTACTTC. The chain has TRBV7-8 and TRBJ2-7; D is possibly TRBD2 (6 bases). Germline loops: CDR1 SGHVS, CDR2 FQNEAQ. Deletions cut 4 bases from V and 5 bases from J, with 18 bases between. The CDR3 loop spans 15 amino acids.

V is TRBV5-4 and J is TRBJ1-1; possibly TRBD1 for D (5 bases). Germline V gene lookup returns CDR1 SGHNT and CDR2 YYREEE (reference sequence). Trimming stripped 3 bases from V and 0 bases from J, with 9 bases between. This CDR3 is built from 14 residues. CDR3 amino acids: CASSSGIMNTEAFF. The CDR3 nucleotides read TGTGCCAGCAGCTCAGGGATCATGAACACTGAAGCTTTCTTT. The whole variable domain, filled in from reference TRBV5-4 and TRBJ1-1, reads ETGVTQSPTHLIKTRGQQVTLRCSSQSGHNTVSWYQQALGQGPQFIFQYYREEENGRGNFPPRFSGLQFPNYSSELNVNALELDDSALYLCASSSGIMNTEAFFGQGTRLTVV.

V gene TRBV11-2 combines with J gene TRBJ1-1, with TRBD1 identical over 7 bases. Unmatched junction bases numbered 5, after V lost 6 bases and J lost 7 bases. Per the germline V gene, CDR1 is SGHAT and CDR2 is FQNNGV. The CDR3 contains 12 residues. For the CDR3, the DNA is TGTGCCAGCAGACGCGGGACAGTTGAAGCTTTCTTT. It is translated as CASRRGTVEAFF.

The chain uses TRBV7-2 and TRBJ1-2, with D perhaps TRBD1 (6 bases). CDR3 length: 13 residues. Germline V lookup: CDR1 SGHTA, CDR2 FQGNSA. V was cut by 5 bases and J by 8 bases, with 15 bases left in between. DNA for the CDR3: TGTGCCAGCAGCAGGACAGCTCTCGAGGGCTACACCTTC. This encodes CASSRTALEGYTF.

The chain combines TRBV7-2 with TRBJ1-1; 8 positions match TRBD1. This CDR3 spans 13 amino acids. With 2 bases clipped from V and 4 bases from J, the junction kept 0 bases outside the gene matches. The germline V gene encodes CDR1 SGHTA and CDR2 FQGNSA. Here the CDR3 reads CASSLQGATEAFF. The CDR3 DNA reads TGTGCCAGCAGCTTACAGGGGGCCACTGAAGCTTTCTTT.

J is TRBJ2-3 and V is TRBV2; a possible D gene is TRBD2 (5 bases). Germline V gene lookup returns CDR1 SNHLY and CDR2 FYNNEI. Trimming took off 7 bases at V and 1 base at J, with 12 bases between the two ends. The CDR3 loop spans 14 amino acids. The CDR3 bases are TGTGCCAGCAAGTATCTCGGGGGCACAGATACGCAGTATTTT. Translated: CASKYLGGTDTQYF.

This clone was detected only once. This rearrangement joins TRBV2 to TRBJ2-7; D is perhaps TRBD1 (5 bases). The germline V gene has CDR1 SNHLY and CDR2 FYNNEI. V was pared by 7 bases and J by 6 bases, with 16 bases between. The CDR3 is 13 residues long. The CDR3 DNA reads TGTGCCAGCAATACACGGCAGGGAAGCGAGCAGTACTTC. Protein product: CASNTRQGSEQYF.

The chain is built from TRBV19 and TRBJ2-3; D not certain. Trimming stripped 6 bases from V and 2 bases from J, with 15 bases between. The CDR3 is made up of 15 amino acids. Germline assignment: CDR1 LNHDA and CDR2 SQIVND (reference sequence). CDR3 protein: CASSAVSIYTDTQYF. CDR3 sequence (DNA): TGTGCCAGTAGCGCTGTATCCATCTACACAGATACGCAGTATTTT. Drawing the rest from reference TRBV19 and TRBJ2-3, the complete variable domain is DGGITQSPKYLFRKEGQNVTLSCEQNLNHDAMYWYRQDPGQGLRLIYYSQIVNDFQKGDIAEGYSVSREKKESFPLTVTSAQKNPTAFYLCASSAVSIYTDTQYFGPGTRLTVL.

The J gene is TRBJ2-7, the V gene TRBV20-1; 8 nucleotides match TRBD1. V lost 3 bases and J lost 3; bases outside the gene matches: 4. The CDR3 has 13 residues. Looked up from germline, CDR1 is DFQATT and CDR2 is SNEGSKA (reference sequence). For the CDR3, the DNA is TGCAGTGCTAGTAGGGGACAGGTCTACGAGCAGTACTTC. Protein product: CSASRGQVYEQYF.

This clone was detected a few times. The chain couples TRBV2 to TRBJ2-2; 12 bases map to TRBD1. V lost 8 bases to trimming and J lost 7 bases; unmatched junction nucleotides: 5. This CDR3 is 14 amino acids long. Germline V gives CDR1 SNHLY, CDR2 FYNNEI. The chain's CDR3 is CASSGQGANGELFF. The CDR3 bases are TGTGCCAGCTCGGGACAGGGGGCGAACGGGGAGCTGTTTTTT. Full variable domain (missing parts from reference TRBV2 and TRBJ2-2): EPEVTQTPSHQVTQMGQEVILRCVPISNHLYFYWYRQILGQKVEFLVSFYNNEISEKSEIFDDQFSVERPDGSNFTLKIRSTKLEDSAMYFCASSGQGANGELFFGEGSRLTVL.

The gene calls are TRBV11-2 and TRBJ2-2, with D tentatively TRBD1 (6 bases). Germline V gene lookup returns CDR1 SGHAT and CDR2 FQNNGV. Trimming stripped 2 bases from V and 4 bases from J, with 11 bases between. The CDR3 spans 15 residues. For the CDR3, the DNA is TGTGCCAGCAGCTTACAGGGGACGGGCACCGGGGAGCTGTTTTTT. Its protein is CASSLQGTGTGELFF. Complete variable domain (other parts from reference TRBV11-2 and TRBJ2-2): EAGVAQSPRYKIIEKRQSVAFWCNPISGHATLYWYQQILGQGPKLLIQFQNNGVVDDSQLPKDRFSAERLKGVDSTLKIQPAKLEDSAVYLCASSLQGTGTGELFFGEGSRLTVL.

V gene TRBV19 combines with J gene TRBJ1-2; 8 positions match TRBD1. V lost 4 bases and J lost 4; bases outside the gene matches: 8. The CDR3 runs 15 residues. Germline V gene lookup returns CDR1 LNHDA and CDR2 SQIVND (reference sequence). For the CDR3, the DNA is TGTGCCAGTAGTACCCGGACAGGGCCCACCTATGGCTACACCTTC. This sequence encodes CASSTRTGPTYGYTF.

V is TRBV4-3 and J is TRBJ2-3, with 7 bases that match TRBD2. This CDR3 has 14 residues. With 4 bases clipped from V and 6 bases from J, the junction kept 7 bases outside the gene matches. CDR1 and CDR2 from the germline V gene are LGHNA and YSLEER. CDR3 in DNA: TGCGCCAGCAGCCCTAGCGGCCCCAAGGATACGCAGTATTTT. The encoded protein is CASSPSGPKDTQYF.

The chain carries TRBV7-2 and TRBJ2-2; D is uncertain. CDR3 length: 15 amino acids. Deletions cut 0 bases from V and 4 bases from J, with 9 bases between. The germline V gene encodes CDR1 SGHTA and CDR2 FQGNSA. The CDR3 DNA is TGTGCCAGCAGCTTAGCGCCCAGTATCACCGGGGAGCTGTTTTTT. It translates to CASSLAPSITGELFF.

CDR3 protein: CASRGGQLNTEAFF. DNA for the CDR3: TGTGCCAGCAGGGGGGGACAGCTGAACACTGAAGCTTTCTTT. The chain carries TRBV7-9 and TRBJ1-1; TRBD1 aligns across 7 bases. The CDR3 runs to 14 residues. J lost 0 bases, V lost 6 bases, and 4 bases had no gene match. Germline assignment: CDR1 SEHNR and CDR2 FQNEAQ (reference sequence).

The J gene is TRBJ2-1, the V gene TRBV5-4, with 11 bases lining up with TRBD2. V dropped 9 bases and J dropped 2; count of bases not matched to a gene: 10. This CDR3 is 16 amino acids long. CDR1 is SGHNT, CDR2 YYREEE, per germline (reference sequence). The CDR3 region has the DNA TGTGCCATCAAGAATCTAGCGGGAGGAACCTACAATGAGCAGTTCTTC. Its protein product is CAIKNLAGGTYNEQFF.

The chain uses TRBV2 and TRBJ1-2; the D gene is possibly TRBD1 (5 bases). The germline V and J ends were trimmed by 7 bases and 0 bases, with 9 bases remaining between them. CDR3 length equals 13 residues. Germline V gene sequence: CDR1 SNHLY, CDR2 FYNNEI. The CDR3 nucleotides read TGTGCCAGCAAGGGGATTGCTAACTATGGCTACACCTTC. Translated, it gives CASKGIANYGYTF.

CDR3 DNA sequence: TGTGCCAGCAGTGGAACAGAAAACTCTGGAAACACCATATATTTT. Translated, it gives CASSGTENSGNTIYF. The chain combines TRBV2 with TRBJ1-3; D gene unclear. V lost 4 bases to trimming and J lost 0 bases, with 10 bases between them. The germline V gene encodes CDR1 SNHLY and CDR2 FYNNEI. The CDR3 extends over 15 amino acids.

The rearrangement joins TRBV7-9 to TRBJ2-3; 10 bases line up with TRBD2. The trim removed 5 bases at V and 0 bases at J, leaving 2 bases unmatched. The CDR3 contains 15 residues. Germline V lookup: CDR1 SEHNR, CDR2 FQNEAQ (reference sequence). The CDR3 DNA reads as TGTGCCAGCAGCATACTAGCGGGAAGCACAGATACGCAGTATTTT. It yields the protein CASSILAGSTDTQYF.